This is a list of T cell receptor beta chains from one sample in a study of blood T cells in healthy people across ages. TCRdb passed the 5' RACE reads through MiXCR, listing each CDR3 protein once. The sample lists 700,000 or so distinct CDR3 sequences; 35% to 50% were seen once. Sequences were obtained from blood. The receptors come from a man older than 75 in good health. Each CDR3 is given with its conserved first and last residue. The D gene is left open where the match is weak. Size values are once, few and many counts, or a class for expanded clones, and some rows have none.

J,size,V,D,CDR3,DNA
TRBJ1-5,.,TRBV7-9,.,CASRAKRGFGNQPQHF,TGTGCCAGCAGAGCGAAGCGGGGGTTTGGCAATCAGCCCCAGCATTTT
TRBJ1-2,.,TRBV7-2,TRBD1,CASSGRQGHDGYTF,TGTGCCAGCAGCGGCCGACAGGGTCACGATGGCTACACCTTC
TRBJ2-2,.,TRBV11-3,TRBD2,CASSRLAGTGELFF,TGTGCCAGCAGCCGACTAGCGGGAACCGGGGAGCTGTTTTTT
TRBJ2-6,.,TRBV9,.,CASSVARSSGANVLTF,TGTGCCAGCAGCGTAGCCCGGTCCTCTGGGGCCAACGTCCTGACTTTC
TRBJ1-2,.,TRBV7-8,.,CASSPQVRGGYTF,TGTGCCAGCAGCCCGCAGGTTAGAGGTGGCTACACCTTC
TRBJ2-7,.,TRBV30,.,CAWSVDYMSGRYNEQYF,TGTGCCTGGAGTGTGGACTACATGAGTGGTCGGTACAATGAGCAGTACTTC
TRBJ2-6,few,TRBV5-1,.,CASSLEGFGANVLTF,TGCGCCAGCAGCTTGGAAGGGTTTGGGGCCAACGTCCTGACTTTC
TRBJ2-7,few,TRBV6-6,TRBD1,CASSRGQGGGSYEQYF,TGTGCCAGCAGTCGCGGACAGGGAGGAGGCTCCTACGAGCAGTACTTC
TRBJ2-7,once,TRBV3-1,TRBD2,CASSQDRLRLAGPGAYEQYF,TGTGCCAGCAGCCAAGATCGTCTACGGCTAGCGGGGCCCGGAGCTTACGAGCAGTACTTC
TRBJ2-5,.,TRBV4-1,TRBD2,CASSQLGTSGRKTQYF,TGCGCCAGCAGCCAACTCGGGACTAGCGGGAGGAAGACCCAGTACTTC
TRBJ1-1,.,TRBV6-1,.,CASSEAGGLTEAFF,TGTGCCAGCAGTGAAGCCGGGGGGCTCACTGAAGCTTTCTTT
TRBJ2-5,few,TRBV5-1,.,CASSAFIGGLQYF,TGCGCCAGCAGCGCCTTTATTGGGGGTTTGCAGTACTTC
TRBJ2-1,.,TRBV28,.,CASSLVVRGDNEQFF,TGTGCCAGCAGTTTGGTAGTTCGTGGAGACAATGAGCAGTTCTTC